These T cell receptor beta chains were read from a single sample in a study of T cell repertoires in ileal Crohn's disease. Sequencing used immunoSEQ multiplex PCR; TCRdb keeps in-frame clones, though not all of them. The profile shows roughly 7,300 clones, nearly 95% of them singletons. The sample consisted of ileal tissue. These receptors all come from an adult with Crohn's disease. Each CDR3 is given with its conserved first and last residue. Fields, in order: V gene, clone size, J gene, D gene, CDR3 DNA, CDR3 protein. A D gene is named only where the DNA matches it firmly. Part of the rows lack a size; the others show once, few, many or a class for expanded clones.

TRBV6-1	.	TRBJ2-7	.	TGTGCCAGCAGTGAAGGACACAGACCCTACGAGCAGTACTTC	CASSEGHRPYEQYF
TRBV15	.	TRBJ2-5	TRBD2	TGTGCCACCAGCGCTGTGGGGGGGTACCAAGAGACCCAGTACTTC	CATSAVGGYQETQYF
TRBV10-1	.	TRBJ2-7	TRBD1	TGCGCCAGCAGTGCTCTCCGGACAGGGGGCCACTACGAGCAGTACTTC	CASSALRTGGHYEQYF
TRBV7-3	.	TRBJ2-5	TRBD2	TGTGCCAGCAGCTTAACTGGGAGGGGTCAAGAGACCCAGTACTTC	CASSLTGRGQETQYF
TRBV28	.	TRBJ2-7	.	TGTGCCAGCAAGGGGGTCTACGAGCAGTACTTC	CASKGVYEQYF
TRBV6-6	.	TRBJ2-7	.	TGTGCCAGCAGTCCCCGGGTGCTAAGGAAAATTTACGAGCAGTACTTC	CASSPRVLRKIYEQYF
TRBV6-6	.	TRBJ1-4	.	TGTGCCAGCAGTCATCCCCCAACTAATGAAAAACTGTTTTTT	CASSHPPTNEKLFF
TRBV5-5	.	TRBJ2-7	TRBD2	TGTGCTAGCAGGGTAGCGGGAGGGTCCGTGGGCGAGCAGTACTTC	CASRVAGGSVGEQYF
TRBV5-5	.	TRBJ1-5	TRBD1	TGTGCCAGCAGCACAGGGGGCAGCAATCAGCCCCAGCATTTT	CASSTGGSNQPQHF
TRBV30	.	TRBJ2-1	TRBD2	TGTGCCTGGAGTCGGGATAGCGGGAGGACAGGGAATGAGCAGTTCTTC	CAWSRDSGRTGNEQFF
TRBV7-3	once	TRBJ1-2	TRBD1	TGTGCCAGCAGCTCCGGGACAGGGAACTATGGCTACACCTTC	CASSSGTGNYGYTF
TRBV5-4	.	TRBJ2-5	.	TGTGCCAGCACCCCGGGGAGGGGGGGAGAGACCCAGTACTTC	CASTPGRGGETQYF
TRBV2	.	TRBJ1-1	.	TGTGCCAGCAGATTCACGGTGAACACTGAAGCTTTCTTT	CASRFTVNTEAFF
TRBV2	.	TRBJ2-2	TRBD1	TGTGCCAGCCGGGACAGACCGAACACCGGGGAGCTGTTTTTT	CASRDRPNTGELFF
TRBV5-4	once	TRBJ2-7	.	TGTGCCAGCAGCTTGGATGGGACTCTATCCTACGAGCAGTACTTC	CASSLDGTLSYEQYF
TRBV12-5	.	TRBJ2-5	TRBD1	TGTGCTAGTGGTTCCCAGGGGGCCAAAGAGACCCAGTACTTC	CASGSQGAKETQYF
TRBV7-3	.	TRBJ2-2	.	TGTGCCAGCAGCTTAATGGGGAGCTCCGGGGAGCTGTTTTTT	CASSLMGSSGELFF
TRBV5-6	.	TRBJ2-7	TRBD2	TGTGCCAGCAGCTTGGGACTAGCGAGAGGCCTATCCTACGAGCAGTACTTC	CASSLGLARGLSYEQYF
TRBV4-2	.	TRBJ2-1	TRBD1	TGTGCCAGCAGCCAAGCAGGGGGTACATACAATGAGCAGTTCTTC	CASSQAGGTYNEQFF
TRBV27	.	TRBJ2-2	.	TGTGCCAGCAGTTTCTCACAGGGTGCCGGGGAGCTGTTTTTT	CASSFSQGAGELFF
TRBV21-1	.	TRBJ1-6	.	TGTGCCAGCAGCAAAAACAGGAGCTCCTATAATTCACCCCTCCACTTT	CASSKNRSSYNSPLHF
TRBV11-2	.	TRBJ2-3	.	TGTGCCAGCAGCTCCTCGGCAGGAACCGTTACAGATACGCAGTATTTT	CASSSSAGTVTDTQYF
TRBV7-3	.	TRBJ1-4	.	TGTGCCAGCAGCTTATTTGGGGGGGCTAATGAAAAACTGTTTTTT	CASSLFGGANEKLFF
TRBV19	few	TRBJ2-3	.	TGTGCCAGTAGTTTAGCTGACAGCTACACAGATACGCAGTATTTT	CASSLADSYTDTQYF
TRBV6-6	.	TRBJ2-4	TRBD1	TGTGCCAGCAGTTACGGGACAGGGACGTCCAAAAACATTCAGTACTTC	CASSYGTGTSKNIQYF
TRBV18	.	TRBJ2-3	TRBD1	TGTGCCAGCTCACCGGACAGGGTAGGCACAGATACGCAGTATTTT	CASSPDRVGTDTQYF
TRBV7-2	once	TRBJ2-1	TRBD1	TGTGCCAGCAGCTTGAGAGGGACAGGGTCCTACAATGAGCAGTTCTTC	CASSLRGTGSYNEQFF
TRBV29-1	.	TRBJ1-5	.	TGCAGCGTGGTGTATCTCCCGGGGCAGCCCCAGCATTTT	CSVVYLPGQPQHF
TRBV29-1	.	TRBJ1-1	.	TGCAGCGTTGTGCCAGGGGAAACTGAAGCTTTCTTT	CSVVPGETEAFF
TRBV28	.	TRBJ2-1	TRBD1	TGTGCCAGCAGTTCTCAGGGGGCCCTCTCCTACAATGAGCAGTTCTTC	CASSSQGALSYNEQFF
TRBV5-5	.	TRBJ1-1	.	TGTGCCAGCAGCTTACAGGGTTCGGGCACTGAAGCTTTCTTT	CASSLQGSGTEAFF
TRBV21-1	.	TRBJ2-7	.	TGTGCCAGCCGGCCCGGTGGAGCCAACTACGAGCAGTACTTC	CASRPGGANYEQYF
TRBV28	.	TRBJ2-5	TRBD2	TGTGCCAGCAGTTTACTAGCGGGGCCCGTCGGAGAGACCCAGTACTTC	CASSLLAGPVGETQYF
TRBV5-6	.	TRBJ2-7	TRBD1	TGTGCCAGCAGCTGGGACAGCTACGAGCAGTACTTC	CASSWDSYEQYF
TRBV5-5	.	TRBJ2-7	TRBD1	TGTGCCAGCAGCTCGACGGACAGGGGAAGATACGAGCAGTACTTC	CASSSTDRGRYEQYF
TRBV2	.	TRBJ2-3	TRBD1	TGTGCCAGCAGTGGACAGGGGGCCCCTAACACAGATACGCAGTATTTT	CASSGQGAPNTDTQYF
TRBV29-1	.	TRBJ1-3	.	TGCAGCGTTGAAGACAACAGGAGCTCTGGAAACACCATATATTTT	CSVEDNRSSGNTIYF
TRBV5-1	.	TRBJ2-5	TRBD2	TGCGCCAGCAGCTTGGAGCTAGCGGGACCCCAAGAGACCCAGTACTTC	CASSLELAGPQETQYF
TRBV7-9	.	TRBJ2-1	TRBD2	TGTGCCAGCAGCTTACAGCGGGACTACAATGAGCAGTTCTTC	CASSLQRDYNEQFF
TRBV7-8	.	TRBJ1-5	.	TGTGCCAGCAGCTTAAGGGATCCACAGGTCGGGCAGCCCCAGCATTTT	CASSLRDPQVGQPQHF
TRBV7-9	.	TRBJ2-7	.	TGTGCCAGCAGCTTAGTTCCTGCGTACGAGCAGTACTTC	CASSLVPAYEQYF
TRBV4-1	once	TRBJ2-5	.	TGCGCCAGCAGCCAGGCCCCACAAGAGACCCAGTACTTC	CASSQAPQETQYF
TRBV7-9	.	TRBJ2-3	TRBD2	TGTGCCAGCAGCCCCACCCTAGCGGGGGGTTCCTCGAGCACAGATACGCAGTATTTT	CASSPTLAGGSSSTDTQYF
TRBV5-1	once	TRBJ2-2	.	TGCGCCAGCAGCGATACTGACACCGGGGAGCTGTTTTTT	CASSDTDTGELFF
TRBV7-2	.	TRBJ2-1	.	TGTGCCAGCAGTCGAGCTGAACTCGGTTACAATGAGCAGTTCTTC	CASSRAELGYNEQFF
TRBV7-9	.	TRBJ1-4	.	TGTGCCAGCAGCTTAAGGGGGACTAATGAAAAACTGTTTTTT	CASSLRGTNEKLFF
TRBV6-6	.	TRBJ2-7	.	TGTGCCAGCGGGGCACCGCCCTACGAGCAGTACTTC	CASGAPPYEQYF
TRBV5-1	.	TRBJ1-3	.	TGCGCCAGCAGCGGCCAGGGGCCAACCTCTGGAAACACCATATATTTT	CASSGQGPTSGNTIYF